A single sample is the source of the 11 T cell receptor beta chains below, sequenced in a study of neurological immune-mediated disorders. From the 5' RACE reads, TCRdb called clonotypes with MiXCR, one entry per CDR3 protein. Among about 55,000 distinct CDR3 sequences, approximately 4% were seen once, and the ten largest hold 2.5% to 3%. Source material: PBMCs. The receptors were gathered from a man in his fifties with multiple sclerosis.

This clonotype has a count of ten or more. The chain uses TRBV28 and TRBJ2-1; TRBD2 matches at 8 bases. This CDR3 spans 15 amino acids. Looked up from germline, CDR1 is MDHEN and CDR2 is SYDVKM. With V trimmed by 7 bases and J by 1 base, 6 bases remained unmatched. The CDR3 loop is CASTLSGGSYNEQFF. The CDR3 DNA follows: TGTGCCAGCACCTTAAGCGGGGGTTCCTACAATGAGCAGTTCTTC. Full variable domain (remainder filled in from reference TRBV28 and TRBJ2-1): DVKVTQSSRYLVKRTGEKVFLECVQDMDHENMFWYRQDPGLGLRLIYFSYDVKMKEKGDIPEGYSVSREKKERFSLILESASTNQTSMYLCASTLSGGSYNEQFFGPGTRLTVL.

This clonotype has a count of ten or more. V gene TRBV2 combines with J gene TRBJ2-1, with 10 bases that match TRBD2. The V gene end was trimmed by 6 bases and the J gene end by 5 bases; junction bases not matched to a gene: 4. The germline V gene encodes CDR1 SNHLY and CDR2 FYNNEI. CDR3 size: 14 residues. The DNA of the CDR3 is TGTGCCAGCAGCGCTAGCGGGAGCGACAATGAGCAGTTCTTC. Translated, it gives CASSASGSDNEQFF.

The gene calls are TRBV5-1 and TRBJ1-5, with 9 bases fitting TRBD1. Trimming took 4 bases from V and 1 from J; bases not matched to a gene: 15. CDR1 is SGHRS and CDR2 is YFSETQ in the germline V gene. The CDR3 contains 19 residues. The CDR3 bases are TGCGCCAGCAGCCTTGGGGTCCCGGGACAGGGTGCGAGCAATCAGCCCCAGCATTTT. The encoded protein is CASSLGVPGQGASNQPQHF. The variable domain in full, completed from reference TRBV5-1 and TRBJ1-5, reads KAGVTQTPRYLIKTRGQQVTLSCSPISGHRSVSWYQQTPGQGLQFLFEYFSETQRNKGNFPGRFSGRQFSNSRSEMNVSTLELGDSALYLCASSLGVPGQGASNQPQHFGDGTRLSIL.

This clonotype was recorded many times. This chain links TRBV20-1 with TRBJ2-1; D remains unclear. Germline CDR1 and CDR2: DFQATT and SNEGSKA (reference sequence). V lost 0 bases to trimming and J lost 3 bases, with 15 bases between them. This CDR3 is built from 16 residues. The CDR3 DNA follows: TGCAGTGCTAGAGATCCTCCCGGACCGGTCTACAATGAGCAGTTCTTC. Protein: CSARDPPGPVYNEQFF.

This clonotype was counted many times. This sequence joins TRBV4-1 and TRBJ2-1, with D maybe TRBD2 (5 bases). Trimming took off 1 base at V and 9 bases at J, with 16 bases between the two ends. Germline lookup yields CDR1 MGHRA and CDR2 YSYEKL. The CDR3 has 15 residues. CDR3 protein: CASSQGWERAGEQFF. In DNA form, the CDR3 reads TGCGCCAGCAGCCAAGGTTGGGAGAGGGCTGGTGAGCAGTTCTTC.

This clonotype showed up many times. V and J are TRBV5-1 and TRBJ2-6; 7 positions agree with TRBD1. Trimming took 4 bases from V and 1 from J; bases not matched to a gene: 11. This CDR3 has 18 residues. Germline loops: CDR1 SGHRS, CDR2 YFSETQ. Written as DNA, the CDR3 is TGCGCCAGCAGCCCCTGGGGACAGATCGTTTCTGGGGCCAACGTCCTGACTTTC. Translated: CASSPWGQIVSGANVLTF.

This clonotype was found many times. The chain carries TRBV4-1 and TRBJ1-1; D remains unclear. The ends were cut back, 0 bases at V and 1 base at J, with 3 bases in the middle. CDR3 length: 13 amino acids. Germline V CDR1 and CDR2: MGHRA, YSYEKL. Written as DNA, the CDR3 is TGCGCCAGCAGCCAAGAGAGGAACACTGAAGCTTTCTTT. Amino acids: CASSQERNTEAFF.

This clonotype has ten or more counts. This sequence joins TRBV6-5 and TRBJ1-2; 12 positions match TRBD1. Germline CDR1 MNHEY, CDR2 SVGAGI. Losses at the gene ends were 5 bases for V and 6 bases for J; bases not matched to a gene: 4. This CDR3 comprises 14 residues. The CDR3 sequence is CASSAGTGGDGYTF. The DNA for the CDR3 is TGTGCCAGCAGTGCCGGGACAGGGGGCGATGGCTACACCTTC.

This clonotype was observed many times. V usage is TRBV7-3 and J usage is TRBJ2-3; a weak D match, TRBD2 (6 bases). Germline V CDR1 and CDR2: SGHTA, FQGTGA. Trimming took 4 bases from V and 0 from J, leaving 14 bases between them. There are 16 residues in the CDR3. CDR3 in amino acids: CASSWAGSPSTDTQYF. In DNA, the CDR3 is TGTGCCAGCAGCTGGGCGGGATCCCCTAGCACAGATACGCAGTATTTT.

There are many counts of this clonotype. This chain links TRBV4-1 with TRBJ1-1, with 11 bases lining up with TRBD1. The CDR3 spans 15 residues. Unmatched junction bases numbered 6, after V lost 4 bases and J lost 5 bases. Germline V lookup: CDR1 MGHRA, CDR2 YSYEKL. CDR3 loop: CASSRGGTGGTEAFF. Here the CDR3 DNA reads TGCGCCAGCAGCCGGGGGGGGACAGGGGGTACTGAAGCTTTCTTT.

This clonotype was counted at least ten times. The V and J genes are TRBV5-1 and TRBJ2-2; 8 nucleotides match TRBD2. The CDR3 loop spans 18 amino acids. The V gene end was trimmed by 0 bases and the J gene end by 2 bases; junction bases not matched to a gene: 9. Germline V gene data show CDR1 as SGHRS and CDR2 as YFSETQ. CDR3 coding DNA: TGCGCCAGCAGCTTGGTTTTAGCGGGACTTCTCAACACCGGGGAGCTGTTTTTT. As protein: CASSLVLAGLLNTGELFF.